This TCR beta chain was retrieved from a study of blood T cell repertoires in COVID-19. The overall study: T cells, B-cell-depleted T cells, or PBMCs provided the cDNA or gDNA that served as material.

The assay was immunoSEQ multiplex PCR, and TCRdb's table has in-frame clones only and misses some. The sample includes 200,000 to 300,000 clones, roughly 84% seen only once; the top ten take 4.2%. The receptor comes from a man between 60 and 75 years old with acute or convalescent COVID-19. The sequenced sample was peripheral blood.

The CDR3 region has the DNA TGCGCCAGCAGCTTGTGGGCAGGGGTCTCCTACGAGCAGTACTTC. Amino acids: CASSLWAGVSYEQYF. J is TRBJ2-7 and V is TRBV5-1, with TRBD1 as a possible D gene (6 bases). The CDR3 runs 15 residues. Germline V gives CDR1 SGHRS, CDR2 YFSETQ. Trimming shortened V by 1 base and J by 0 bases, and 11 bases separated the two germline ends.